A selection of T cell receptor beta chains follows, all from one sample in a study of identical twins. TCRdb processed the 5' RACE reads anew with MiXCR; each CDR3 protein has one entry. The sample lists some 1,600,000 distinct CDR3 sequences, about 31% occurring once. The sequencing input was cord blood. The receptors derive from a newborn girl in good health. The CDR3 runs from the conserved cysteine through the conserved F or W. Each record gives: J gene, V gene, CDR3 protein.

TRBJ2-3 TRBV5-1 CASSLDFGTVDTQYF
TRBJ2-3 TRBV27 CASSRSSPDTRYF
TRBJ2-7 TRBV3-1 CASSHSGVYSYEQYF
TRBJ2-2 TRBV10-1 CASSSLPARFTGELFF
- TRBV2 CASRETSASSYNEQYF
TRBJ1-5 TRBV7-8 CASRNSRSGNQPQHF
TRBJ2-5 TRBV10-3 CAISDTGRETQYF
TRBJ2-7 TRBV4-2 CASSQGGLAGHYEQYF
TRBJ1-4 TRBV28 CASSGGFNEKLFF
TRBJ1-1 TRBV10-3 CAIARGNGEAFF
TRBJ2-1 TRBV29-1 CSVDRSGYEQFF
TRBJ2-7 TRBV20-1 CSASLGTFSSYEQYF
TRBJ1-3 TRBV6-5 CASSYNRGNTIYF
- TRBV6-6 CASSGVFSGTLHEQYF
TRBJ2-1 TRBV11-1 CASSQRPGTSGRASYNEQFF
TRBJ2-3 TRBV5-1 CASSLLEDTQYF
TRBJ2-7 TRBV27 CASSLGRLKAQYF
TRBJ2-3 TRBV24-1 CATSEPGTGKTDTQYF
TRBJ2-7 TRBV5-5 CASSPGQGIPYEQYF
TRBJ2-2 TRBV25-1 CASSDPDTNTGELFF